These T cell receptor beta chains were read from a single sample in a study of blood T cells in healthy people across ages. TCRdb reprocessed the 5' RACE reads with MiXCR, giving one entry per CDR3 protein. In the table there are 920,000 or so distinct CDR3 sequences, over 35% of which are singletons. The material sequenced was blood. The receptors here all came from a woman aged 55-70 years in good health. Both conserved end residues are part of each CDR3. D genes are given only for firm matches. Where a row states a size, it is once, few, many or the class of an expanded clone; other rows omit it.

DNA: TGTGCCAGCAGTGAAACGGTTTCCAGGGGCGCTGAAGCTTTCTTT
CDR3: CASSETVSRGAEAFF
V: TRBV2
D: NA
size: few
J: TRBJ1-1

DNA: TGTGCCAGCAGCTTTACTGCGACAGCCGCTGGGGCCAACGTCCTGACTTTC
CDR3: CASSFTATAAGANVLTF
V: TRBV7-8
D: NA
size: few
J: TRBJ2-6

DNA: TGTGCCAGCCCCCATGGGTGTCTCCCTTACACAGATACGCAGTATTTT
CDR3: CASPHGCLPYTDTQYF
V: TRBV9
D: NA
size: NA
J: TRBJ2-3

DNA: TGCAGTGCTAGAGTTCCCCGAGGAGCGGGAGGGTATTACCGCACAGATACGCAGTATTTT
CDR3: CSARVPRGAGGYYRTDTQYF
V: TRBV20-1
D: TRBD2
size: NA
J: TRBJ2-3

DNA: TGTGCCAGCAGTTTAGCGAACGCAGATACGCAGTATTTT
CDR3: CASSLANADTQYF
V: TRBV12-3/TRBV12-4
D: NA
size: NA
J: TRBJ2-3

DNA: TGCGCCAGCAGCTTTCAGGACGGAGAGACCCAGTACTTC
CDR3: CASSFQDGETQYF
V: TRBV5-1
D: NA
size: NA
J: TRBJ2-5

DNA: TGCAGTGCTAAGACTAGCAGTGTGTACGATGAGCAGTTCTTC
CDR3: CSAKTSSVYDEQFF
V: TRBV20-1
D: TRBD2
size: few
J: TRBJ2-1

DNA: TGTGCCAGCAGCCTTCTGGGGACTAGCGGGCCCTACAATGAGCAGTTCTTC
CDR3: CASSLLGTSGPYNEQFF
V: TRBV7-8
D: TRBD2
size: NA
J: TRBJ2-1

DNA: TGTGCCAGCAGCTTAGTTGCCCTCACCCCCAATGAGCAGTTCTTC
CDR3: CASSLVALTPNEQFF
V: TRBV7-8
D: NA
size: NA
J: TRBJ2-1

DNA: TGCAGTGGGGGGGAGGCTAATGAAAAACTGTTTTTT
CDR3: CSGGEANEKLFF
V: TRBV20-1
D: NA
size: NA
J: TRBJ1-4

DNA: TGTGCCAGCGGCTCGAGTAGCAATCAGCCCCAGCATTTT
CDR3: CASGSSSNQPQHF
V: TRBV6-5
D: NA
size: few
J: TRBJ1-5

DNA: TGTGCCAGCAGGCCTGGGCAGACGAACAACTATGGCTACACCTTC
CDR3: CASRPGQTNNYGYTF
V: TRBV27
D: NA
size: NA
J: TRBJ1-2

DNA: TGTGCCACCGCGGGTGATTACGAGCAGTACTTC
CDR3: CATAGDYEQYF
V: TRBV10-3
D: NA
size: NA
J: TRBJ2-7

DNA: TGTGCCAGCACCCTGGGGACCGCAGCCAAAAACATTCAGTACTTC
CDR3: CASTLGTAAKNIQYF
V: TRBV6-2/TRBV6-3
D: NA
size: few
J: TRBJ2-4

DNA: TGTGCCAGCAGTTTCTCGCGCAGGAGCTCCTACAATGAGCAGTTCTTC
CDR3: CASSFSRRSSYNEQFF
V: TRBV27
D: NA
size: NA
J: TRBJ2-1

DNA: TGTGCCAGCAGTTACCCGGGGGGGACCCAGTACTTC
CDR3: CASSYPGGTQYF
V: TRBV6-5
D: TRBD2
size: few
J: TRBJ2-5

DNA: TGCAGTGCTAGAGAGGCATATAGCAATCAGCCCCAGCATTTT
CDR3: CSAREAYSNQPQHF
V: TRBV20-1
D: NA
size: NA
J: TRBJ1-5

DNA: TGTGCCAGAGGAACAGGACAGTATAGCAATCAGCCCCAGCATTTT
CDR3: CARGTGQYSNQPQHF
V: TRBV19
D: NA
size: NA
J: TRBJ1-5

DNA: TGCAGTGCTAACCGGGCAACCTACGAGCAGTACTTC
CDR3: CSANRATYEQYF
V: TRBV20-1
D: NA
size: many
J: TRBJ2-7

DNA: TGCGCCAGCAGCCAAGATAATCTGGGGAACCACAGAAATACGCAGTATTTT
CDR3: CASSQDNLGNHRNTQYF
V: TRBV4-1
D: NA
size: few
J: TRBJ2-3

DNA: TGTGCCAGCAGGCTGACTTACACCGGGGAGCTGTTTTTT
CDR3: CASRLTYTGELFF
V: TRBV2
D: NA
size: NA
J: TRBJ2-2